This TCR beta chain appears in the sequencing data of a study of cytomegalovirus exposure and HLA in healthy donors. The overall study: Membership in the Caucasian-associated ancestry cluster was found for around four fifths of roughly 400 genotyped donors. General study points: Specific recognition of CMV antigens was confirmed in vitro for three chains (all CMV-associated). In an earlier analysis, productive rearrangement rates for most beta V segments clustered near 90% or 30%.

The PCR used 60 Vbeta and 13 Jbeta primers. Per the authors' pipeline: The count from a later analysis was roughly 80 million unique TCR beta chains, roughly 11 million of them shared. The repertoire was sequenced with immunoSEQ multiplex PCR; TCRdb's copy has only in-frame clones and lacks some. V, J and clone size are those of that table, while D and trimming were read from the DNA. The data hold 150,000 to 200,000 clones, with about 75% observed a single time. On this clone: Its cognate antigen is unknown.

CDR3 length: 14 amino acids. Germline assignment: CDR1 SGHNT and CDR2 YYREEE (reference sequence). V shed 4 bases, J shed 6 bases, and the junction held 5 bases outside the gene matches. Sequencing input: PBMCs. This sequence originates from a female donor in good health and CMV-seronegative. The rearrangement uses TRBV5-4 and TRBJ2-2, with 8 nucleotides matching TRBD1. The CDR3 protein is CASSPRTGPGELFF. CDR3 bases: TGTGCCAGCAGCCCGAGGACAGGGCCCGGGGAGCTGTTTTTT.